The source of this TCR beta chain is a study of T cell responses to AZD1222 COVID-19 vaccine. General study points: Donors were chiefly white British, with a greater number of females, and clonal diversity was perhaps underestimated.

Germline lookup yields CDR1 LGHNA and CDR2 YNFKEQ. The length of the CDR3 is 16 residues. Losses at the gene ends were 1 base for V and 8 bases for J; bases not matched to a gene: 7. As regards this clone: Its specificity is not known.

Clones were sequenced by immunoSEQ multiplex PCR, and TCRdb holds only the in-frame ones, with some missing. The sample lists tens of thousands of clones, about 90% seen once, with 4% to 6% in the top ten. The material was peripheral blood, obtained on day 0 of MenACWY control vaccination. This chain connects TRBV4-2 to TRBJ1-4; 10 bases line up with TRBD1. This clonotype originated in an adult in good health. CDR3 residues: CASSQVVGTGEEKLFF. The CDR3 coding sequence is TGTGCCAGCAGCCAAGTTGTCGGGACAGGGGAAGAAAAACTGTTTTTT.